Following are 32 T cell receptor beta chains from one sample sequenced in a study of glioma-infiltrating T cells after dendritic cell vaccination. Data came from immunoSEQ multiplex PCR; TCRdb stores just in-frame clones and leaves some out. This sample has roughly 68,000 clones, with 82% found just once. This sample comprised blood, obtained before dendritic cell vaccination. The receptor set was obtained from a human donor with glioblastoma.

This chain joins TRBV7-6 and TRBJ2-5, with D possibly being TRBD2 (5 bases). Germline assignment: CDR1 SGHVS and CDR2 FNYEAQ. The CDR3 spans 17 residues. V lost 2 bases and J lost 5, with 21 bases in between. In nucleotides, the CDR3 is TGTGCCAGCAGCTTACCCCTCCCGGAGGCGTCCTCGGAGACCCAGTACTTC. It codes for CASSLPLPEASSETQYF.

V and J are TRBV9 and TRBJ2-1, with a weak D call TRBD2 (6 bases). The CDR3 totals 16 residues. V lost 6 bases to trimming and J lost 2 bases, with 18 bases between them. From germline, CDR1 is SGDLS and CDR2 YYNGEE. CDR3 DNA: TGTGCCAGCAATAGACTAGGAGGAGGGGCCTACAATGAGCAGTTCTTC. It is translated as CASNRLGGGAYNEQFF.

The chain couples TRBV15 to TRBJ2-3, with 8 positions matching TRBD2. In germline, CDR1 is LNHNV, CDR2 YYDKDF (reference sequence). V was pared by 1 base and J by 2 bases, with 8 bases of the junction left unmatched. This CDR3 spans 17 amino acids. CDR3 in DNA: TGTGCCACCAGCAGAGGTGGAGCGGGGGCCCCCACAGATACGCAGTATTTT. It yields the protein CATSRGGAGAPTDTQYF.

V and J are TRBV30 and TRBJ2-5, with D perhaps TRBD2 (6 bases). The CDR3 covers 14 residues. The germline V gene encodes CDR1 GTSNPN and CDR2 SVGIG (reference sequence). The germline V and J ends were trimmed by 0 bases and 5 bases, with 13 bases remaining between them. The CDR3 DNA reads TGTGCCTGGAGTGTAGGCGGGGTCGGTGAGACCCAGTACTTC. This codes for CAWSVGGVGETQYF.

The V call is TRBV5-6, the J call TRBJ2-1; 7 bases line up with TRBD2. Trimming cost V 4 bases and J 3 bases; bases outside gene matches: 19. Germline-derived CDR1 and CDR2 are SGHDT and YYEEEE. The CDR3 contains 19 residues. CDR3 bases: TGTGCCAGCAGCGGGGGGGGTACTAGTAAGGCGATTATCTACAATGAGCAGTTCTTC. Its translation is CASSGGGTSKAIIYNEQFF.

This clone has a single count. V usage is TRBV10-3 and J usage is TRBJ2-1; tentative D call: TRBD1 (7 bases). V dropped 10 bases and J dropped 0 bases, with 13 bases sitting between them. Germline assignment: CDR1 ENHRY and CDR2 SYGVKD. The CDR3 covers 14 residues. In DNA, the CDR3 is TGTGCCAGCTCAGGGGGGAGCTCCTACAATGAGCAGTTCTTC. Its protein is CASSGGSSYNEQFF.

The chain carries TRBV19 and TRBJ1-5; TRBD1 is a possible D gene (5 bases). Germline V gene data show CDR1 as LNHDA and CDR2 as SQIVND (reference sequence). V gave up 3 bases and J gave up 4 bases, with 10 bases separating them. CDR3 size: 14 residues. CDR3 protein: CASSIPGQNQPQHF. CDR3 in DNA: TGTGCCAGTAGTATCCCAGGGCAAAATCAGCCCCAGCATTTT.

This chain joins TRBV25-1 and TRBJ2-1; D perhaps matches TRBD1 (5 bases). V was clipped by 2 bases and J by 10 bases, with 12 bases between them. CDR1 and CDR2 from the germline V gene are MGHDK and SYGVNS. The CDR3 is made up of 13 amino acids. The CDR3 sequence: CASSERWGEEQFF. CDR3 sequence (DNA): TGTGCCAGCAGTGAACGCTGGGGCGAAGAGCAGTTCTTC.

This chain joins TRBV7-6 and TRBJ2-1; 10 bases are shared with TRBD2. Germline-derived CDR1 and CDR2 are SGHVS and FNYEAQ. V was pared by 5 bases and J by 9 bases, with 10 bases of the junction left unmatched. This CDR3 spans 15 amino acids. The CDR3, as DNA: TGTGCCAGCAGCCCACACCAGCGGGGGGGCGGTGAGCAGTTCTTC. As protein: CASSPHQRGGGEQFF.

The chain combines TRBV6-5 with TRBJ2-3; 8 nucleotides align to TRBD1. J gave up 1 base and V 5 bases, and 2 bases lay outside the gene matches. The CDR3 is made up of 14 amino acids. Germline values: CDR1 MNHEY, CDR2 SVGAGI. The CDR3 coding sequence is TGTGCCAGCAGTCCGGGACAGGGCACAGATACGCAGTATTTT. It translates to CASSPGQGTDTQYF.

V gene TRBV10-1 combines with J gene TRBJ1-5; TRBD1 matches at 8 bases. Germline V CDR1 and CDR2: WNHNN, SYGVQD (reference sequence). V gave up 8 bases and J gave up 3 bases; unmatched junction bases: 3. There are 13 residues in the CDR3. Here the CDR3 reads CASSTGVNQPQHF. The DNA of the CDR3 is TGCGCCAGCTCGACAGGGGTCAATCAGCCCCAGCATTTT.

The chain is built from TRBV27 and TRBJ1-2, with D perhaps matching TRBD1 (5 bases). V lost 5 bases and J lost 4, with 14 bases in between. The CDR3 covers 14 residues. Germline lookup yields CDR1 MNHEY and CDR2 SMNVEV (reference sequence). As DNA, the CDR3 is TGTGCCAGCAGTACTTTGCAGGGAGGCTATGGCTACACCTTC. Its protein product is CASSTLQGGYGYTF.

This clone turned up a few times. This chain links TRBV28 with TRBJ1-1; possible D gene TRBD1, 6 bases. Per germline, CDR1 MDHEN and CDR2 SYDVKM. Trimming shortened V by 6 bases and J by 5 bases, and 13 bases separated the two germline ends. The length of the CDR3 is 13 residues. Here the CDR3 reads CASRPGGRTEAFF. CDR3 bases: TGTGCCAGCAGGCCGGGGGGGCGGACTGAAGCTTTCTTT.

This clone was counted between two and nine times. V is TRBV6-1 and J is TRBJ1-5, with 10 bases matching TRBD1. The CDR3 contains 15 residues. Per the germline V gene, CDR1 is MNHNS and CDR2 is SASEGT. V lost 6 bases and J lost 3; bases outside the gene matches: 5. For the CDR3, the DNA is TGTGCCAGCAGCGGGGGACAGGGGAACAATCAGCCCCAGCATTTT. Translation: CASSGGQGNNQPQHF.

The chain links TRBV7-9 to TRBJ2-7, with TRBD2 as a possible D gene (6 bases). Trimming cost V 0 bases and J 4 bases, with 13 bases left between them. Germline V gene lookup returns CDR1 SEHNR and CDR2 FQNEAQ (reference sequence). The CDR3 spans 15 residues. The DNA of the CDR3 is TGTGCCAGCAGCTTAGCAACTAGCTATCTTTACGAGCAGTACTTC. Protein product: CASSLATSYLYEQYF.

The chain carries TRBV5-1 and TRBJ1-4; TRBD1 matches at 8 bases. The CDR3 loop spans 15 amino acids. Germline V gene data show CDR1 as SGHRS and CDR2 as YFSETQ. V shed 2 bases, J shed 8 bases, and the junction held 8 bases outside the gene matches. CDR3 in amino acids: CASSLSTGGGEKLFF. The CDR3 region has the DNA TGCGCCAGCAGCTTATCCACAGGGGGGGGCGAAAAACTGTTTTTT.

The chain carries TRBV27 and TRBJ2-7; TRBD1 is a possible D gene (6 bases). V lost 6 bases to trimming and J lost 6 bases, with 15 bases between them. The length of the CDR3 is 13 residues. Germline CDR1 and CDR2: MNHEY and SMNVEV (reference sequence). CDR3 residues: CASSPGQWGEQYF. The CDR3 nucleotides are TGTGCCAGCAGCCCGGGACAATGGGGCGAGCAGTACTTC.

The V gene is TRBV5-1, the J gene TRBJ2-3, with TRBD2 identical over 9 bases. The CDR3 covers 15 residues. V shed 2 bases, J shed 5 bases, and the junction held 6 bases outside the gene matches. CDR1 is SGHRS, CDR2 YFSETQ, per germline. CDR3 in amino acids: CASSFRGGAGDTQYF. The CDR3 bases are TGCGCCAGCAGCTTCCGCGGGGGGGCAGGAGATACGCAGTATTTT. The full variable domain, in which reference TRBV5-1 and TRBJ2-3 provide the parts outside the CDR3, is KAGVTQTPRYLIKTRGQQVTLSCSPISGHRSVSWYQQTPGQGLQFLFEYFSETQRNKGNFPGRFSGRQFSNSRSEMNVSTLELGDSALYLCASSFRGGAGDTQYFGPGTRLTVL.

In its sample, this clone was seen once. The chain combines TRBV5-1 with TRBJ2-5; 11 nucleotides align to TRBD2. This CDR3 comprises 15 residues. Unmatched junction bases numbered 5, after V lost 5 bases and J lost 2 bases. From germline, CDR1 is SGHRS and CDR2 YFSETQ. The CDR3 here is CASSSSGGPQETQYF. The CDR3 nucleotides read TGCGCCAGCAGTTCTAGCGGGGGGCCACAAGAGACCCAGTACTTC. The full variable domain, with the rest looked up from reference TRBV5-1 and TRBJ2-5, is KAGVTQTPRYLIKTRGQQVTLSCSPISGHRSVSWYQQTPGQGLQFLFEYFSETQRNKGNFPGRFSGRQFSNSRSEMNVSTLELGDSALYLCASSSSGGPQETQYFGPGTRLLVL.

The rearrangement uses TRBV10-2 and TRBJ2-3; 13 positions match TRBD2. The germline V gene has CDR1 WSHSY and CDR2 SAAADI. Trimming removed 6 bases from V and 5 bases from J; junction bases left unmatched: 5. The CDR3 covers 15 residues. CDR3 bases: TGCGCCAGCAGCACTAGCGGGGGGGCATTAGATACGCAGTATTTT. The encoded protein is CASSTSGGALDTQYF.

J is TRBJ2-5 and V is TRBV6-5; possibly TRBD2 for D (6 bases). Per germline, CDR1 MNHEY and CDR2 SVGAGI. CDR3 length equals 12 residues. Trimming left V 9 bases short and J 5 bases short, with 13 bases between. The CDR3 coding sequence is TGTGCCAGTGGAGGGAACTTCGAGACCCAGTACTTC. Translated: CASGGNFETQYF.

V and J are TRBV6-5 and TRBJ1-2; 7 positions agree with TRBD1. The CDR3 sequence is 13 residues long. V lost 4 bases and J lost 4; bases outside the gene matches: 3. Per the germline V gene, CDR1 is MNHEY and CDR2 is SVGAGI. CDR3 in amino acids: CASSFDRAYGYTF. The CDR3 DNA reads as TGTGCCAGCAGTTTTGACAGGGCCTATGGCTACACCTTC.

This chain connects TRBV6-5 to TRBJ2-7; no firm D call. V shed 5 bases and J shed 3 bases, with 5 bases lying between them. This CDR3 spans 11 amino acids. Germline lookup yields CDR1 MNHEY and CDR2 SVGAGI. The CDR3: CASSPLYEQYF. DNA for the CDR3: TGTGCCAGCAGTCCCCTCTACGAGCAGTACTTC.

The chain joins TRBV30 to TRBJ1-1; TRBD1 aligns across 8 bases. V lost 4 bases to trimming and J lost 4 bases; unmatched junction nucleotides: 20. Germline CDR1 reads GTSNPN; CDR2 reads SVGIG (reference sequence). CDR3 length: 18 residues. As DNA, the CDR3 is TGTGCCTGGACTCGCCGGACCGGGACAGGTCTTCGTGGCACTGAAGCTTTCTTT. It is translated as CAWTRRTGTGLRGTEAFF.

This clone turned up a few times. The chain recombines TRBV4-2 with TRBJ1-2; no definite D call. Looked up from germline, CDR1 is LGHNA and CDR2 is YNFKEQ. This CDR3 region has 15 residues. The V end lost 3 bases, the J end lost 0 bases, and 11 bases lay between the germline ends. In DNA, the CDR3 is TGTGCCAGCAGCCATGTTGAGTCTTCTAACTATGGCTACACCTTC. It encodes CASSHVESSNYGYTF.

J is TRBJ2-7 and V is TRBV6-1; 7 positions match TRBD1. CDR1 and CDR2 from the germline V gene are MNHNS and SASEGT. This CDR3 has 13 amino acids. Trimming at V came to 6 bases and at J to 3 bases, leaving 5 bases not matched to a gene. The CDR3 loop reads CASRQPGGYEQYF. In DNA, the CDR3 is TGTGCCAGCAGGCAGCCAGGGGGCTACGAGCAGTACTTC.

This rearrangement joins TRBV6-5 to TRBJ2-7; 7 positions agree with TRBD1. The CDR3 is 15 residues long. V shed 2 bases and J 12 bases; nucleotides not matched to a gene: 16. From germline, CDR1 is MNHEY and CDR2 SVGAGI. CDR3 nucleotides: TGTGCCAGCAGTTACCCCCGGGACAGCACAAGAGTATGGTACTTC. This sequence encodes CASSYPRDSTRVWYF.

The J gene is TRBJ2-5, the V gene TRBV28; 8 bases align to TRBD1. V lost 9 bases to trimming and J lost 2 bases; unmatched junction nucleotides: 5. Germline V CDR1 and CDR2: MDHEN, SYDVKM. This CDR3 is built from 13 residues. The CDR3 loop reads CASQGAGQETQYF. DNA of the CDR3: TGTGCCAGTCAGGGGGCTGGGCAAGAGACCCAGTACTTC.

This chain joins TRBV4-1 and TRBJ1-2; no clear D gene. The V gene lost 4 bases and the J gene lost 8 bases, with 11 bases spanning the gap. Germline V gives CDR1 MGHRA, CDR2 YSYEKL. This CDR3 is 12 amino acids long. The CDR3 region is CASSLNSGGYTF. The CDR3 DNA sequence: TGCGCCAGCAGCCTCAACTCAGGAGGCTACACCTTC.

V gene TRBV7-8 combines with J gene TRBJ1-1; D may be TRBD1 (5 bases). Trimming stripped 5 bases from V and 10 bases from J, with 23 bases between. CDR3 length: 15 amino acids. Germline loops: CDR1 SGHVS, CDR2 FQNEAQ. The CDR3 is CASSQGREGRGLAFF. In nucleotides, the CDR3 is TGTGCCAGCAGCCAAGGCCGGGAGGGGCGAGGGCTAGCTTTCTTT.

The gene calls are TRBV7-8 and TRBJ1-6; a weak D match, TRBD1 (6 bases). Germline V gene data show CDR1 as SGHVS and CDR2 as FQNEAQ. The CDR3 is 15 amino acids. V lost 6 bases to trimming and J lost 2 bases, with 11 bases between them. CDR3: CASRRGGAYNSPLHF. CDR3 bases: TGTGCCAGCAGAAGAGGGGGGGCCTATAATTCACCCCTCCACTTT.

This chain uses TRBV7-9 with TRBJ2-7, with D possibly being TRBD1 (6 bases). The germline gives CDR1 SEHNR, CDR2 FQNEAQ (reference sequence). This CDR3 has 14 residues. Trimming shortened V by 1 base and J by 0 bases, and 7 bases separated the two germline ends. The CDR3 protein is CASSLGQVSYEQYF. The CDR3, as DNA: TGTGCCAGCAGCTTAGGACAGGTCTCCTACGAGCAGTACTTC. The full variable domain, with the rest looked up from reference TRBV7-9 and TRBJ2-7, is DTGVSQNPRHKITKRGQNVTFRCDPISEHNRLYWYRQTLGQGPEFLTYFQNEAQLEKSRLLSDRFSAERPKGSFSTLEIQRTEQGDSAMYLCASSLGQVSYEQYFGPGTRLTVT.